This TCR beta chain originates from a study of shared clonotypes between healthy human individuals. Study information: CD4 naive and memory got three plates each, CD8 naive two, CD8 memory one.

Naivety among CD8 cells was defined by CD45RO negativity and positive CCR7 selection, thereby excluding terminally differentiated effector memory CD45RA+ cells. Libraries were prepared by immunoSEQ multiplex PCR; TCRdb keeps only in-frame clonotypes and omits some of them. The table records about 2.1 million clones, over 85% of them present only once. CDR1 and CDR2 (germline): SEHNR, FQNEAQ (reference sequence). The CDR3 extends over 15 amino acids. V shed 5 bases and J shed 3 bases, with 17 bases lying between them. The TCR sequence derives from a man aged 18 to 35 in good health. Some clones in this sample may be carry-over from other donors' samples. This chain connects TRBV7-9 to TRBJ2-7, with D possibly TRBD1 on 6 matching bases. The sample comprised naive CD8+ T cells from PBMCs. The DNA for the CDR3 is TGTGCCAGCAGCGAGGTCGGGACAAAATACTACGAGCAGTACTTC. It is translated as CASSEVGTKYYEQYF.